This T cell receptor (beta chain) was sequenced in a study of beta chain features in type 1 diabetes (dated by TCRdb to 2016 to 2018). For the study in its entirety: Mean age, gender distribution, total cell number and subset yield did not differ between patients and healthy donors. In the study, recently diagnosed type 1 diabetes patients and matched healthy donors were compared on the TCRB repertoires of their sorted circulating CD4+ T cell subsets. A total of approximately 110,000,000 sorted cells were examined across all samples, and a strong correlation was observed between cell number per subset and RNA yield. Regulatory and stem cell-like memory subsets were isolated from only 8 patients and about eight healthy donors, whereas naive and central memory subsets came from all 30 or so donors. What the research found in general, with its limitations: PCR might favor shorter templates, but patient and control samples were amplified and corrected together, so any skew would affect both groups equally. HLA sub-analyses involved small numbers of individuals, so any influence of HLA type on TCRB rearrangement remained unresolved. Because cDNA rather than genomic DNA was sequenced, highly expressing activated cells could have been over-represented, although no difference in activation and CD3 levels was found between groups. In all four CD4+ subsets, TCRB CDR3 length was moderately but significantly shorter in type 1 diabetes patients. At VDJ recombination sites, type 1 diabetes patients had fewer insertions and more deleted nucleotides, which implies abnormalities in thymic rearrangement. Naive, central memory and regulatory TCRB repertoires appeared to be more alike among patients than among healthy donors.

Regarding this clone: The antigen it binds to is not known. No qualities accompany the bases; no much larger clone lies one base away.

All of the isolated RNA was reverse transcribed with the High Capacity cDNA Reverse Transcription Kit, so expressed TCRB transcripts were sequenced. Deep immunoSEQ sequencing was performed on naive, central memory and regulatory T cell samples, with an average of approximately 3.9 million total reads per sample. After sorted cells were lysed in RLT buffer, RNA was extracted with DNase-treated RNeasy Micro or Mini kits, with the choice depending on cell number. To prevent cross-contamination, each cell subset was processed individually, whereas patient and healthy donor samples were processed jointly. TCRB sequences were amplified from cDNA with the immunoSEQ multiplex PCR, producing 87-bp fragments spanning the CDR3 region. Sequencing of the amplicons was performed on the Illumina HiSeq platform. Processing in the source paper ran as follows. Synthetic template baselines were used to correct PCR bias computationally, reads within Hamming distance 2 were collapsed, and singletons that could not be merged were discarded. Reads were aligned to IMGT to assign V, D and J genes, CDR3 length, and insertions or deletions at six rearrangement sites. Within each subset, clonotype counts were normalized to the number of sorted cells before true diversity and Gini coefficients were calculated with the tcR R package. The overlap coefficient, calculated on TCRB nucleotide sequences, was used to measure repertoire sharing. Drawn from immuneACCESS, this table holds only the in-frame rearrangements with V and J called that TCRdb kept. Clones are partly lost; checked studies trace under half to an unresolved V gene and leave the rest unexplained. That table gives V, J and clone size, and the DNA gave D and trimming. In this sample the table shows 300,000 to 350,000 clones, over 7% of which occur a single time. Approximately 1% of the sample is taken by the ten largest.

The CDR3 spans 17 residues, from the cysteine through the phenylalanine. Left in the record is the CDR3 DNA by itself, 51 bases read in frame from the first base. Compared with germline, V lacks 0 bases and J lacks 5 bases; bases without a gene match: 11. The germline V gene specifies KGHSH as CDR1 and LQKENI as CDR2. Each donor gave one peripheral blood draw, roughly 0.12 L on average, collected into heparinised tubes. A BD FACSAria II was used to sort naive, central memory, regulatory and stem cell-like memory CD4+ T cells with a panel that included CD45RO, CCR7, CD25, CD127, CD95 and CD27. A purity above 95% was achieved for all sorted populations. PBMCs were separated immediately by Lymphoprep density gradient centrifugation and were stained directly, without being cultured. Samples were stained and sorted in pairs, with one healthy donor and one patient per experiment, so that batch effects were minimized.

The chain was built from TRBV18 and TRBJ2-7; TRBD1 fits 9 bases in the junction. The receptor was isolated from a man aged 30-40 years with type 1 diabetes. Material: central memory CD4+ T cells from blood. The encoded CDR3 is CASSPPYREQGAHEQYF. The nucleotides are TGTGCCAGCTCACCACCGTACCGGGAACAGGGGGCCCACGAGCAGTACTTC.